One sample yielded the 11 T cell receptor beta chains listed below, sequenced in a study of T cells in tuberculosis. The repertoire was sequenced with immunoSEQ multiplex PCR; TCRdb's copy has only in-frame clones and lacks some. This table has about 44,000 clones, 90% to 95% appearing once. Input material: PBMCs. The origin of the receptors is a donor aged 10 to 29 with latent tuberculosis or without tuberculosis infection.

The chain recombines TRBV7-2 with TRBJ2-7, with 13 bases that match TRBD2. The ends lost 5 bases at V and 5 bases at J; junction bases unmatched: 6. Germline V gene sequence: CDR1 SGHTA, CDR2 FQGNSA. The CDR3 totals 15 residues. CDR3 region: CASSKLAGGSDEQYF. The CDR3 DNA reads TGTGCCAGCAGCAAACTAGCGGGGGGGAGCGACGAGCAGTACTTC.

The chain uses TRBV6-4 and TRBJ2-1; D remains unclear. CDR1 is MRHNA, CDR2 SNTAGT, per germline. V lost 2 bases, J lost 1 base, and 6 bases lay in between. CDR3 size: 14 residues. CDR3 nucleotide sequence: TGTGCCAGCAGTGACATCCCTTCCTACAATGAGCAGTTCTTC. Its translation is CASSDIPSYNEQFF.

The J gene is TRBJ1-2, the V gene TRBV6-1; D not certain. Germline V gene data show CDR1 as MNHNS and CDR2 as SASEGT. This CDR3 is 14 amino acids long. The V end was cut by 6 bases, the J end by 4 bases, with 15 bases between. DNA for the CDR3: TGTGCCAGCAGCCAACCGGCCCGGAGCTATGGCTACACCTTC. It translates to CASSQPARSYGYTF.

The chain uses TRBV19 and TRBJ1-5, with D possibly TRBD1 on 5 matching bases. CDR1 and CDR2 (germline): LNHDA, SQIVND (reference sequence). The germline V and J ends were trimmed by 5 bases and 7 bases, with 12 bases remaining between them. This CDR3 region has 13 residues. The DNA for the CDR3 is TGTGCCAGTAGTCAGGGTTATAGGCAGCCCCAGCATTTT. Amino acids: CASSQGYRQPQHF.

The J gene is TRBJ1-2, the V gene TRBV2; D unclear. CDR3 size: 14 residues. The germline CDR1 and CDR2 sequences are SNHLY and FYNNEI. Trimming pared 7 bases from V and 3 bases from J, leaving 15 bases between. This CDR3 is CASMEVYLDYGYTF. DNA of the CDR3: TGTGCCAGCATGGAGGTATACCTAGACTATGGCTACACCTTC.

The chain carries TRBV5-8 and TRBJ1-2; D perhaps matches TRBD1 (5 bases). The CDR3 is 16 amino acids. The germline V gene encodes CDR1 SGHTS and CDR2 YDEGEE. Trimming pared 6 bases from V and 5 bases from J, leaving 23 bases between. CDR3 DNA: TGTGCCAGCACCTGGGGGGTGACAGTTGGGGCGTATGGCTACACCTTC. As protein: CASTWGVTVGAYGYTF. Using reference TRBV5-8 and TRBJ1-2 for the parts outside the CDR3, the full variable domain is EAGVTQSPTHLIKTRGQQATLRCSPISGHTSVYWYQQALGLGLQFLLWYDEGEERNRGNFPPRFSGRQFPNYSSELNVNALELEDSALYLCASTWGVTVGAYGYTFGSGTRLTVV.

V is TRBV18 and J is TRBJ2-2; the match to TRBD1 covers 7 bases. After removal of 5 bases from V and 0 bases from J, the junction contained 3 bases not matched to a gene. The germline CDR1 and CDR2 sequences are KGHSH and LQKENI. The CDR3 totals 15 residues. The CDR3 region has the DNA TGTGCCAGCTCAGCGGACAGGACGAACACCGGGGAGCTGTTTTTT. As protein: CASSADRTNTGELFF.

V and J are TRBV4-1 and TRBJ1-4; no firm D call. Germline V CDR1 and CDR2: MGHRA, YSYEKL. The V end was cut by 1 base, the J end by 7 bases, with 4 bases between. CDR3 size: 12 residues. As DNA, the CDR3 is TGCGCCAGCAGCCAAGTGGCTGAAAAACTGTTTTTT. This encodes CASSQVAEKLFF.

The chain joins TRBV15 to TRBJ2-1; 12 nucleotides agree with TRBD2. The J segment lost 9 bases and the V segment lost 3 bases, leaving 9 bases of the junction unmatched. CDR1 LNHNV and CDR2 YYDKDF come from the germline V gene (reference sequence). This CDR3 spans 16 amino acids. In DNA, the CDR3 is TGTGCCACCAGCAGCCAACTAGCGGGAGGTCTGATTGAGCAGTTCTTC. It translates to CATSSQLAGGLIEQFF.

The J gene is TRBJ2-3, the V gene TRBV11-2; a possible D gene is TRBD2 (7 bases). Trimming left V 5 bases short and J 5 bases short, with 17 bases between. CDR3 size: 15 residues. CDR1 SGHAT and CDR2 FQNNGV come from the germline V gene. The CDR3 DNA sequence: TGTGCCAGCAGCCCCGGGGGAGGGGGAGAAGATACGCAGTATTTT. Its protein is CASSPGGGGEDTQYF.

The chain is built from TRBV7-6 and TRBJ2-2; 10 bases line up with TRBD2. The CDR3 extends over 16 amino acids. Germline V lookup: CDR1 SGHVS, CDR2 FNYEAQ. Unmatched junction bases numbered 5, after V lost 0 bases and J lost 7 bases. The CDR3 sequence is CASSLAFGTSVGELFF. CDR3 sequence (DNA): TGTGCCAGCAGCTTAGCTTTCGGGACTAGCGTCGGGGAGCTGTTTTTT.